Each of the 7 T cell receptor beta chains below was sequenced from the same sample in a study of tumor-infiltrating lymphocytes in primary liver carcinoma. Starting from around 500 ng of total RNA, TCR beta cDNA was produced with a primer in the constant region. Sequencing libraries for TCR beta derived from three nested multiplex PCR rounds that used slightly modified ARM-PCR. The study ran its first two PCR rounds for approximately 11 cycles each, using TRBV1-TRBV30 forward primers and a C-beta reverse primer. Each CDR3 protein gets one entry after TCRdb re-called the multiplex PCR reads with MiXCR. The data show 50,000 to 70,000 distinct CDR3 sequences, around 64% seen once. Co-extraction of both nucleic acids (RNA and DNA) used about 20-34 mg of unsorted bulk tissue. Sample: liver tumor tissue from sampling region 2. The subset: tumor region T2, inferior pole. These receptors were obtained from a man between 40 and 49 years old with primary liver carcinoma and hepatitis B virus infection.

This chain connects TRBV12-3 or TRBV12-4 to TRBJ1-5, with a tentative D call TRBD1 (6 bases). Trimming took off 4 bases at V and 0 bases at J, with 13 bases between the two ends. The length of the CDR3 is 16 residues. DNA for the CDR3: TGTGCCAGCAGTTCTCCGGGACACGTTAGCAATCAGCCCCAGCATTTT. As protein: CASSSPGHVSNQPQHF.

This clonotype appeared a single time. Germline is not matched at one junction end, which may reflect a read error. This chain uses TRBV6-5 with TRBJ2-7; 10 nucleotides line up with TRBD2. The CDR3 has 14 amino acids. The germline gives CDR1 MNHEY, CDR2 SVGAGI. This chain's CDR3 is CANPTSGTAYEQHF. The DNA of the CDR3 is TGTGCCAACCCTACTAGCGGGACGGCCTACGAGCAGCACTTC.

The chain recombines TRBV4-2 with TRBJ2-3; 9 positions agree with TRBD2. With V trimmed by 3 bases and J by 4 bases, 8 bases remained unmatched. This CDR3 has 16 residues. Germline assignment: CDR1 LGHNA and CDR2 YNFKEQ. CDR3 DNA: TGTGCCAGCAGCCAGGACGGTAGCGGGAGATCAGATACGCAGTATTTT. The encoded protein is CASSQDGSGRSDTQYF.

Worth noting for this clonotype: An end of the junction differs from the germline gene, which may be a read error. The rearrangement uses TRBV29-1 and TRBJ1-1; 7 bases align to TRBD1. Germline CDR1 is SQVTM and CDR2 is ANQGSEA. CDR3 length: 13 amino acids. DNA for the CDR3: TGCAACGCTGGGGACAGTGGAGGCACTGAAGCTCTCTTT. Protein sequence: CNAGDSGGTEALF. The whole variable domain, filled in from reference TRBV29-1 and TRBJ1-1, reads SAVISQKPSRDICQRGTSLTIQCQVDSQVTMMFWYRQQPGQSLTLIATANQGSEATYESGFVIDKFPISRPNLTFSTLTVSNMSPEDSSIYLCNAGDSGGTEALFGQGTRLTVV.

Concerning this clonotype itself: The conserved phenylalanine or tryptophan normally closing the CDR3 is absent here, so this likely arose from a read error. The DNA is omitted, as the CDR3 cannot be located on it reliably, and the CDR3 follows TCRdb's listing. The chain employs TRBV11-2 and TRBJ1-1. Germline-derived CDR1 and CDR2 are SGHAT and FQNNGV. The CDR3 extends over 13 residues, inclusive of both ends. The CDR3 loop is CASSLLEDNEVLL.

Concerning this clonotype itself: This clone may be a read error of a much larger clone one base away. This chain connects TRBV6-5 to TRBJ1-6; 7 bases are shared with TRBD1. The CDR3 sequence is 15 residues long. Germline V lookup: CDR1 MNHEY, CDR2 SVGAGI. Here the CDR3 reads CANSYTQGLESPLHF. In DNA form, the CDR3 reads TGTGCCAACAGTTACACACAGGGGCTGGAGTCACCCCTCCACTTT.

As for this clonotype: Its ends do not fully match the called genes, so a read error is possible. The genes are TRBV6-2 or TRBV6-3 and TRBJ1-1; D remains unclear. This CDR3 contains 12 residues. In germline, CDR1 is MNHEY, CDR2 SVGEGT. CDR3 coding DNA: TGTGCCATCAGTTACATTAACACTGAAGTTTTCTTT. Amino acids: CAISYINTEVFF.